This TCR beta chain was captured in a study of identifying expanded T cells in peripheral blood. General study points: About 1.2 clones differed between technical replicates, versus 16.4 and 19 over time.

TCRdb's table, derived via immunoSEQ multiplex PCR, lists solely in-frame clones and lacks some. Among roughly 100,000 clones listed, roughly 87% were seen once. V was shortened by 7 bases and J by 8 bases, with 20 bases between the two germline ends. The CDR3 is made up of 14 amino acids. Germline assignment: CDR1 SQVTM and CDR2 ANQGSEA. Points on this clone: Its cognate antigen is unknown.

Collection occurred without any documented infections or immune events in donors. The TCR sequence derives from a person between 18 and 75 years old in good health. The chain recombines TRBV29-1 with TRBJ1-4; D is possibly TRBD1 (6 bases). Material: blood. In DNA, the CDR3 is TGCAGCGCCACGGGGGGGGCGGGGCTGGAAAAACTGTTTTTT. Translated, it gives CSATGGAGLEKLFF.